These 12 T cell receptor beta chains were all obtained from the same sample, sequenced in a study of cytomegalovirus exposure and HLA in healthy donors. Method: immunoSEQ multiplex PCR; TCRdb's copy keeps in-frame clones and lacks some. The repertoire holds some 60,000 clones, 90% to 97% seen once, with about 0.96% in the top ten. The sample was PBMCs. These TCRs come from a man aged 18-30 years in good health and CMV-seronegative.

CDR3 sequence reads: CASSFGSGSGNTIYF. Here the CDR3 DNA reads TGTGCCAGCAGCTTCGGTTCCGGGTCAGGAAACACCATATATTTT. The chain uses TRBV7-6 and TRBJ1-3; D call uncertain. V lost 3 bases and J lost 4, with 13 bases in between. This CDR3 spans 15 amino acids. Per germline, CDR1 SGHVS and CDR2 FNYEAQ. The full variable domain, rest sourced from reference TRBV7-6 and TRBJ1-3, is GAGVSQSPRYKVTKRGQDVALRCDPISGHVSLYWYRQALGQGPEFLTYFNYEAQQDKSGLPNDRFSAERPEGSISTLTIQRTEQRDSAMYRCASSFGSGSGNTIYFGEGSWLTVV.

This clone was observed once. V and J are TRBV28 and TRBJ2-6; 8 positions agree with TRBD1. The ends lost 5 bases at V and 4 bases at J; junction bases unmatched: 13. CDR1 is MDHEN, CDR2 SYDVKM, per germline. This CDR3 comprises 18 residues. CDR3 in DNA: TGTGCCAGCAGTCACCCCCCAGGGGGCGCCACGGGGGCCAACGTCCTGACTTTC. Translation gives CASSHPPGGATGANVLTF.

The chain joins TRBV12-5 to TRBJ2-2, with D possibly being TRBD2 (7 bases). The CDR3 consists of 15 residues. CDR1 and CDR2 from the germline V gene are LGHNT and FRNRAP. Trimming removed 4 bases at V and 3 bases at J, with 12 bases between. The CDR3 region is CASGWGAGDTGELFF. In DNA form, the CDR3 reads TGTGCTAGTGGTTGGGGGGCGGGGGACACCGGGGAGCTGTTTTTT.

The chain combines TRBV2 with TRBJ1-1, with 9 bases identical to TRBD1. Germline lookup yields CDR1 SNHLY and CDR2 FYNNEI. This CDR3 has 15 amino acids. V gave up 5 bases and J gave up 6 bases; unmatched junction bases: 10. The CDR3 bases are TGTGCCAGCAGTCGTGAACAGGGGGCGCGGGCTGAAGCTTTCTTT. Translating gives CASSREQGARAEAFF.

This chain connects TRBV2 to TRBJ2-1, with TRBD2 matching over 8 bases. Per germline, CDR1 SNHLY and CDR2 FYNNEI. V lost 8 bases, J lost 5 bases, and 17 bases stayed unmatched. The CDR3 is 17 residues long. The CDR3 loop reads CASYTRRGTRVNNEQFF. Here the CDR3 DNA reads TGTGCCAGCTATACACGAAGGGGGACTAGGGTCAACAATGAGCAGTTCTTC.

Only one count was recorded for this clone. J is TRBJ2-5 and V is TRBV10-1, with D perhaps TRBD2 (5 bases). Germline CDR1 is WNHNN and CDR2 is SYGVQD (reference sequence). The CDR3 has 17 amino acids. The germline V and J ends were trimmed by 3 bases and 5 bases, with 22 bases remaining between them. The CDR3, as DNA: TGCGCCAGCAGTGACCTGAAGGATCCACTACGGAGGGAGACCCAGTACTTC. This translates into CASSDLKDPLRRETQYF.

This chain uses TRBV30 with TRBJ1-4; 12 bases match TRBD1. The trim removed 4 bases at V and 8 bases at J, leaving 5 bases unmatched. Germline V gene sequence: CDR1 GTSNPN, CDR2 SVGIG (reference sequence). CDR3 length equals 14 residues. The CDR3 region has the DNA TGTGCCTGGAAACATGGGACAGGGGGCGAAAAACTGTTTTTT. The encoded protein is CAWKHGTGGEKLFF.

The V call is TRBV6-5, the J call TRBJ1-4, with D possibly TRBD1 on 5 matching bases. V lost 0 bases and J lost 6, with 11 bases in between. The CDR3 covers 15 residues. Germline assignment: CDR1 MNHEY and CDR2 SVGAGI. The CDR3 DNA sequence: TGTGCCAGCAGTTACTCCCCGGCAGGGTATGAAAAACTGTTTTTT. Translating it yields CASSYSPAGYEKLFF.

CDR3 in amino acids: CASSYSSHTGELFF. CDR3 DNA sequence: TGTGCCAGCAGTTACTCCTCCCACACCGGGGAGCTGTTTTTT. The chain combines TRBV6-5 with TRBJ2-2; D is unclear. The CDR3 extends over 14 amino acids. Between the trimmed V and J ends, which lost 0 bases and 3 bases, there was a span of 5 bases. Per germline, CDR1 MNHEY and CDR2 SVGAGI.

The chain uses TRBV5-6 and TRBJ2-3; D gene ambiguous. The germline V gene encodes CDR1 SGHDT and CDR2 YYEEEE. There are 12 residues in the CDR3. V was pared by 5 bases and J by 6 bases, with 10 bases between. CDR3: CASRTIIDTQYF. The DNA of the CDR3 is TGTGCCAGCAGGACAATTATTGATACGCAGTATTTT.

The CDR3 is CASSKVLSQIKPQHF. CDR3 coding DNA: TGTGCCAGCAGCAAAGTGCTTTCCCAGATCAAGCCCCAGCATTTT. The rearrangement joins TRBV21-1 to TRBJ1-5; the D segment call TRBD1 is taken from the table without a DNA check. TRBV21-1 is a listed pseudogene. The CDR3 sequence is 15 residues long.

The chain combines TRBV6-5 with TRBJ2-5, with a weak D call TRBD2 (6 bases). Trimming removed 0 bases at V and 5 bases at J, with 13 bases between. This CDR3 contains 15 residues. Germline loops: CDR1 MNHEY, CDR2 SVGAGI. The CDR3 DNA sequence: TGTGCCAGCAGTTACTCGAGATCTGGGAGGGAGACCCAGTACTTC. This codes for CASSYSRSGRETQYF.